The following is a T cell receptor (beta chain) sequence with its context. This entry belongs to a study of chemoradiotherapy in HPV16-positive cancers. CDR3 length: 16 amino acids. Germline V gives CDR1 SNHLY, CDR2 FYNNEI. Trimming removed 3 bases from V and 6 bases from J, with 20 bases in between. The table came from immunoSEQ multiplex PCR; TCRdb's copy has only in-frame clones and leaves some out. Of some 2,400 clones detected, nearly 90% appear once; the ten largest clones hold roughly 7.4%. The receptor was isolated from a human donor with HPV-associated anogenital cancer. The sequencing here drew on tumor tissue, taken from a patient who underwent chemoradiotherapy. The chain joins TRBV2 to TRBJ1-1; the D gene is possibly TRBD1 (5 bases). CDR3 sequence (DNA): TGTGCCAGCAGTGAGCAGGCGTGGACAAAGAGGTCTGAAGCTTTCTTT. Protein: CASSEQAWTKRSEAFF.